These 22 T cell receptor beta chains were all obtained from the same sample, sequenced in a study of blood T cells in healthy people across ages. Primed by a sample-barcoded 5' primer and a J-beta primer mix, a second PCR proceeded for about 6 to 11 cycles. TCRdb ran MiXCR on the 5' RACE reads and lists one entry per CDR3 protein. In the table there are 1.5 million to 2 million distinct CDR3 sequences, 28% of which are singletons. Sequencing was done on a sample of blood. The receptors derive from a woman aged 25-40 years in good health.

The V gene is TRBV20-1, the J gene TRBJ2-1, with TRBD2 matching 12 bases. Germline CDR1 reads DFQATT; CDR2 reads SNEGSKA (reference sequence). With 7 bases clipped from V and 3 bases from J, the junction kept 7 bases outside the gene matches. The CDR3 is 15 amino acids. Here the CDR3 reads CSGRLAGEIYNEQFF. The CDR3 nucleotides read TGCAGTGGTCGACTAGCGGGAGAAATCTACAATGAGCAGTTCTTC.

The chain couples TRBV18 to TRBJ1-5; the D gene is possibly TRBD1 (5 bases). CDR1 is KGHSH and CDR2 is LQKENI in the germline V gene. Trimming cost V 6 bases and J 4 bases, with 16 bases left between them. The CDR3 extends over 15 amino acids. The CDR3 DNA reads as TGTGCCAGCTCTCGAACCTGGGACGGAAATCAGCCCCAGCATTTT. It encodes CASSRTWDGNQPQHF.

Regarding this clonotype: A clone one base away is much larger, so this may be a read error. The J gene is TRBJ2-1, the V gene TRBV4-3, with TRBD2 matching 7 bases. The CDR3 has 15 amino acids. The germline V gene encodes CDR1 LGHNA and CDR2 YSLEER. The CDR3 bases are TGCGCCAACAGCCAAGGGAGGGCCCTCGGGAATGAGCAGTTCTTC. Its protein is CANSQGRALGNEQFF.

The table lists this clonotype with many counts. This chain joins TRBV20-1 and TRBJ2-7; D ambiguous. The V and J ends lost 0 bases and 4 bases respectively, with 16 bases between them. CDR1 DFQATT and CDR2 SNEGSKA come from the germline V gene (reference sequence). This CDR3 contains 15 residues. CDR3 nucleotides: TGCAGTGCTAGAGAGTCCAGTAAGTCTTATTACGAGCAGTACTTC. This sequence encodes CSARESSKSYYEQYF.

The sample holds a few counts of this clonotype. The chain joins TRBV7-9 to TRBJ2-1, with D perhaps TRBD2 (7 bases). V lost 8 bases, J lost 15 bases, and 32 bases lay in between. The CDR3 extends over 16 amino acids. CDR1 is SEHNR, CDR2 FQNEAQ, per germline (reference sequence). CDR3 in amino acids: CASWLPSNGGRETRFF. The CDR3 region has the DNA TGTGCCAGCTGGCTACCCTCAAACGGGGGGCGAGAGACCCGGTTCTTC.

This sequence joins TRBV3-1 and TRBJ2-1; possibly TRBD1 for D (6 bases). The CDR3 length is 14 residues. The germline V gene encodes CDR1 LGHDT and CDR2 YNNKEL (reference sequence). Trimming took 7 bases from V and 0 from J, leaving 10 bases between them. In DNA form, the CDR3 reads TGTGCCAGCACCAAAGGGGGCTCCTACAATGAGCAGTTCTTC. Translation gives CASTKGGSYNEQFF.

The rearrangement uses TRBV5-4 and TRBJ2-1, with D perhaps TRBD1 or TRBD2 (5 bases each). This CDR3 spans 13 amino acids. Germline loops: CDR1 SGHNT, CDR2 YYREEE (reference sequence). The V end was cut by 8 bases, the J end by 6 bases, with 15 bases between. CDR3 in amino acids: CASMRGVGNEQFF. The CDR3 DNA reads as TGTGCCAGTATGAGGGGAGTGGGCAATGAGCAGTTCTTC.

Comments on this clonotype: At one end, the junction sequence differs from germline, possibly due to a read error. The chain has TRBV6-5 and TRBJ1-4; D ambiguous. The germline gives CDR1 MNHEY, CDR2 SVGAGI. This CDR3 spans 13 amino acids. The CDR3: CASSPRAVSPLIF. Written as DNA, the CDR3 is TGTGCCAGCAGTCCCCGTGCGGTCTCCCCATTAATTTTT.

In its sample, this clonotype was seen many times. The genes are TRBV4-1 and TRBJ2-4; D not certain. The CDR3 has 18 residues. V was clipped by 1 base and J by 1 base, with 17 bases between them. CDR1 is MGHRA, CDR2 YSYEKL, per germline. This CDR3 reads CASSQVTTGLTAKNIQYF. The CDR3 bases are TGCGCCAGCAGCCAAGTGACCACCGGATTGACCGCCAAAAACATTCAGTACTTC.

This clonotype appeared a few times. Its ends do not fully match the called genes, so a read error is possible. This chain joins TRBV25-1 and TRBJ1-3; D is uncertain. CDR1 and CDR2 from the germline V gene are MGHDK and SYGVNS. The CDR3 contains 13 residues. This chain's CDR3 is CASSSSSGNTTYF. The CDR3 nucleotides are TGTGCCAGCAGTAGCTCCTCTGGAAACACCACATATTTT.

This rearrangement joins TRBV20-1 to TRBJ2-1, with 8 nucleotides matching TRBD2. Germline V gene sequence: CDR1 DFQATT, CDR2 SNEGSKA (reference sequence). CDR3 length: 14 residues. Trimming cost V 3 bases and J 9 bases; bases outside gene matches: 10. CDR3 sequence: CSARGAAGAGEQFF. For the CDR3, the DNA is TGCAGTGCTAGGGGGGCAGCGGGGGCGGGTGAGCAGTTCTTC.

This chain's CDR3 is CASSVGVISTNEQFF. CDR3 sequence (DNA): TGTGCCAGCAGCGTAGGTGTTATTAGCACCAATGAGCAGTTCTTC. The V call is TRBV9, the J call TRBJ2-1, with no clear D. The CDR3 spans 15 residues. The germline gives CDR1 SGDLS, CDR2 YYNGEE. The V end was cut by 0 bases, the J end by 6 bases, with 13 bases between.

The chain carries TRBV28 and TRBJ2-3; 7 bases align to TRBD2. This CDR3 region has 17 residues. CDR1 is MDHEN, CDR2 SYDVKM, per germline. Germline trimming cut 5 bases from V and 4 bases from J; bases unmatched to any gene: 15. CDR3 coding DNA: TGTGCCAGCAGTCCCCCAAGCGGGGCCCTACCTTCAGATACGCAGTATTTT. Its protein is CASSPPSGALPSDTQYF.

The sample holds many counts of this clonotype. The V and J genes are TRBV6-1 and TRBJ2-1; 10 bases are shared with TRBD2. Losses at the gene ends were 1 base for V and 10 bases for J; bases not matched to a gene: 4. Germline CDR1 and CDR2: MNHNS and SASEGT. The CDR3 runs 14 residues. The CDR3 sequence: CASSEELAGREQFF. CDR3 sequence (DNA): TGTGCCAGCAGTGAAGAACTAGCGGGAAGAGAGCAGTTCTTC.

The rearrangement links TRBV28 to TRBJ1-4; a possible D gene is TRBD1 (6 bases). Germline values: CDR1 MDHEN, CDR2 SYDVKM. The CDR3 consists of 15 residues. V lost 5 bases and J lost 8, with 18 bases in between. For the CDR3, the DNA is TGTGCCAGCAGTCGATTAGGGGGTTTAGAGGAAAAACTGTTTTTT. Protein sequence: CASSRLGGLEEKLFF.

This clonotype appeared a few times. The CDR3 DNA follows: TGCGCCAGCAGCTTAGGACTAGCCCACGAGCAGTACTTC. It translates to CASSLGLAHEQYF. The chain joins TRBV5-1 to TRBJ2-5; 8 bases are a match to TRBD2. Judging by the DNA end, TRBJ2-7 fits better; the J call may be wrong. The CDR3 runs 13 residues. The germline V gene encodes CDR1 SGHRS and CDR2 YFSETQ.

This clonotype was counted only a few times. The chain combines TRBV25-1 with TRBJ2-1; TRBD1 agrees at 8 bases. The junction had 10 bases not matched to a gene; V was cut back by 4 bases and J by 5 bases. This CDR3 has 16 amino acids. Germline CDR1 and CDR2: MGHDK and SYGVNS. CDR3 in DNA: TGTGCCAGCAGTGCAGTAACCGGGACAGGCAACAATGAGCAGTTCTTC. Protein sequence: CASSAVTGTGNNEQFF.

V is TRBV12-5 and J is TRBJ1-2; D unclear. CDR3 length: 15 residues. Germline values: CDR1 LGHNT, CDR2 FRNRAP. Trimming stripped 1 base from V and 0 bases from J, with 9 bases between. The CDR3 protein is CASGLAAGSNYGYTF. The CDR3, as DNA: TGTGCTAGTGGTTTGGCGGCAGGTTCTAACTATGGCTACACCTTC.

In the case of this clonotype: Its ends do not fully match the called genes, so a read error is possible. The rearrangement links TRBV11-1 to TRBJ2-1; possibly TRBD1 or TRBD2 for D (5 bases each). The CDR3 is 14 residues long. CDR1 SGHAT and CDR2 FQDESV come from the germline V gene (reference sequence). CDR3 region: CASSRPGPNNGQFF. The CDR3 DNA sequence: TGTGCCAGCAGCCGACCGGGACCAAACAATGGGCAGTTCTTC.

This clonotype was recorded many times. The chain couples TRBV4-1 to TRBJ2-4; maybe TRBD1 (6 bases). Per the germline V gene, CDR1 is MGHRA and CDR2 is YSYEKL. The V gene lost 3 bases and the J gene lost 2 bases, with 26 bases spanning the gap. This CDR3 is 20 amino acids long. CDR3 loop: CASSQFFAEQGRVSKNIQYF. CDR3 nucleotides: TGCGCCAGCAGCCAGTTCTTTGCCGAACAGGGAAGGGTGTCCAAAAACATTCAGTACTTC.

DNA of the CDR3: TGTGCCAGCAGCGGGACAGGGCTATTGAACACTGAAGCTTTCTTT. Translation gives CASSGTGLLNTEAFF. The chain joins TRBV9 to TRBJ1-1; 8 nucleotides agree with TRBD1. The CDR3 runs 15 residues. V was pared by 3 bases and J by 0 bases, with 4 bases of the junction left unmatched. CDR1 and CDR2 from the germline V gene are SGDLS and YYNGEE.

The genes are TRBV12-5 and TRBJ2-5; unclear D gene. The V and J ends lost 0 bases and 4 bases respectively, with 3 bases between them. This CDR3 region has 12 residues. The germline gives CDR1 LGHNT, CDR2 FRNRAP. The CDR3 spells CASGLVGETQYF. The CDR3 region has the DNA TGTGCTAGTGGTTTGGTAGGAGAGACCCAGTACTTC.